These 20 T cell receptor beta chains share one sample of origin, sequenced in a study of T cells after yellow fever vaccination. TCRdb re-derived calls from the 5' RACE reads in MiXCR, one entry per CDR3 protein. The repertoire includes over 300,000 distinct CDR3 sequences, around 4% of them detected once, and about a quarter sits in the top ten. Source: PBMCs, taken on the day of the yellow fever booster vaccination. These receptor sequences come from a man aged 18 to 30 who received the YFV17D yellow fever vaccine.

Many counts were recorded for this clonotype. The CDR3: CSASIEQGAWMNTEAFF. The CDR3 nucleotides read TGCAGTGCTAGCATCGAACAGGGGGCGTGGATGAACACTGAAGCTTTCTTT. The V and J genes are TRBV20-1 and TRBJ1-1, with TRBD1 identical over 9 bases. The germline gives CDR1 DFQATT, CDR2 SNEGSKA (reference sequence). V lost 3 bases, J lost 0 bases, and 11 bases stayed unmatched. The CDR3 is made up of 17 amino acids.

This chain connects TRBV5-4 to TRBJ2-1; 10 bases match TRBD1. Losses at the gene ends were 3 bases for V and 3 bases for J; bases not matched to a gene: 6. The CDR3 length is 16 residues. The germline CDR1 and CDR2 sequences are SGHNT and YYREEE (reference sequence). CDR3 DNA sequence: TGTGCCAGCAGCTGGGGGACAGGGGTGGGCTACAATGAGCAGTTCTTC. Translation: CASSWGTGVGYNEQFF.

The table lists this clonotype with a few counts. CDR3 sequence reads: CASSPGTGGLNIQYF. For the CDR3, the DNA is TGTGCCAGCTCACCGGGGACAGGGGGCTTAAACATTCAGTACTTC. The chain links TRBV18 to TRBJ2-4, with 12 bases identical to TRBD1. Germline loops: CDR1 KGHSH, CDR2 LQKENI. This CDR3 contains 15 residues. With 3 bases clipped from V and 6 bases from J, the junction kept 3 bases outside the gene matches.

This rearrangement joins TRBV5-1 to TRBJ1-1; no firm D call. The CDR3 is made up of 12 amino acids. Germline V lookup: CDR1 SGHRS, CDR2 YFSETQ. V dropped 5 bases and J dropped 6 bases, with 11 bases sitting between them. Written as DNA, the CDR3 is TGCGCCAGCAGTTCTTCTCGGCCTGAAGCTTTCTTT. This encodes CASSSSRPEAFF.

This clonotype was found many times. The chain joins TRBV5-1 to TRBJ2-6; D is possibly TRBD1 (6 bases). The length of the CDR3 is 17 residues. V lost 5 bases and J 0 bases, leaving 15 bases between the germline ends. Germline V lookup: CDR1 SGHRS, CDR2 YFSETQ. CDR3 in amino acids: CASRSGTSLSGANVLTF. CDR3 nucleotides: TGCGCCAGCAGGTCCGGGACAAGCCTCTCTGGGGCCAACGTCCTGACTTTC.

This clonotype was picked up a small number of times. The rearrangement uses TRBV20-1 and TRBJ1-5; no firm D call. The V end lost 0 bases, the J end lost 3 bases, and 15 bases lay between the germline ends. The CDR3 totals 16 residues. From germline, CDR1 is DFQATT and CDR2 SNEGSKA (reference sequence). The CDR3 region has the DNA TGCAGTGCTAGAGATCCCAGGACGACTTTCAATCAGCCCCAGCATTTT. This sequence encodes CSARDPRTTFNQPQHF.

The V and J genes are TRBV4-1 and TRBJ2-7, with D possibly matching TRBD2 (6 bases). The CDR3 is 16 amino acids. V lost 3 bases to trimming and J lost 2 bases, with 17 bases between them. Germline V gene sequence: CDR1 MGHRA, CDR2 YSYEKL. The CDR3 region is CASSQTQAGYPYEQYF. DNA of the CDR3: TGCGCCAGCAGCCAGACACAGGCGGGGTACCCCTACGAGCAGTACTTC.

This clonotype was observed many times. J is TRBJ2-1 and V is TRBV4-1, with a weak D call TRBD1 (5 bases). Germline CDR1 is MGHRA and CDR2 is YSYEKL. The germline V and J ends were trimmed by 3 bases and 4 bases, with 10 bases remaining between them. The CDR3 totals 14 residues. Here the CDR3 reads CASSHKTEYNEQFF. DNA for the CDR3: TGCGCCAGCAGCCACAAGACAGAGTACAATGAGCAGTTCTTC.

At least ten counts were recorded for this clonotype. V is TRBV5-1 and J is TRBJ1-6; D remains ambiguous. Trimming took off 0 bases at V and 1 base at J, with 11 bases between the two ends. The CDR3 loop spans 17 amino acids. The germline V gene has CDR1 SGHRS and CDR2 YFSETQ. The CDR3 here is CASSLDEGGSYNSPLHF. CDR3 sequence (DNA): TGCGCCAGCAGCTTGGATGAGGGTGGGTCCTATAATTCACCCCTCCACTTT.

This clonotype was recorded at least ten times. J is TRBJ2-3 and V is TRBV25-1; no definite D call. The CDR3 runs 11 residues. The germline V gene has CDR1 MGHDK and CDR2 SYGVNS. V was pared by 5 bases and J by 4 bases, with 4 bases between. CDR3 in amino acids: CASSRADTQYF. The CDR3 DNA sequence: TGTGCCAGCAGTCGGGCAGATACGCAGTATTTT.

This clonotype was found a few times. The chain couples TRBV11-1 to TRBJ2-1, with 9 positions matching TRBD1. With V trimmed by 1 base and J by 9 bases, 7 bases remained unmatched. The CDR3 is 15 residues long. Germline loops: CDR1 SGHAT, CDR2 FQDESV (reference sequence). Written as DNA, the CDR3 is TGTGCCAGCAGCTTAGGTTACAGGGGGCCTCTTGAGCAGTTCTTC. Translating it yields CASSLGYRGPLEQFF.

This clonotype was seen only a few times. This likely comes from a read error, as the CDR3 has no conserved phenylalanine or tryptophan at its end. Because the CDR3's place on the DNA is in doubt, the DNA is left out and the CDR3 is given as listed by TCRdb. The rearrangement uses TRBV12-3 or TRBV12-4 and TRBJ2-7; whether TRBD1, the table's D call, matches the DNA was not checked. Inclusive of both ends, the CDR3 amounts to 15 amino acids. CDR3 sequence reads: CASSTSPWGGGTLSL.

CDR3 sequence (DNA): TGTGCCATCACCGGGGTCCCTGGGGAGAGTCTCGCTCGGGCCAACGTCCTGACTTTC. This gives the protein CAITGVPGESLARANVLTF. The chain joins TRBV10-3 to TRBJ2-6; TRBD2 might be the D (5 bases). In germline, CDR1 is ENHRY, CDR2 SYGVKD. The CDR3 is 19 amino acids. Trimming removed 7 bases from V and 5 bases from J, with 27 bases in between.

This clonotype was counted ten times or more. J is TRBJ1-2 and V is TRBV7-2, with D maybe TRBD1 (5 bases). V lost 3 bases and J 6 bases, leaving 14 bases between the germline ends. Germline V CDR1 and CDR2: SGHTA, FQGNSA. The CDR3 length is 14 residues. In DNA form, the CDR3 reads TGTGCCAGCAGCTTTCAAGGTTCAGGGAATGGCTACACCTTC. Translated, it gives CASSFQGSGNGYTF.

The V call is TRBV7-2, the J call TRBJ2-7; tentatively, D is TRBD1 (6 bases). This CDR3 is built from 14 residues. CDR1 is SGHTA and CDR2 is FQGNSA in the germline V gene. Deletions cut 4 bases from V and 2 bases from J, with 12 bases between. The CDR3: CASSYGTIPYEQYF. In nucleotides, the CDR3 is TGTGCCAGCAGCTACGGGACAATTCCCTACGAGCAGTACTTC. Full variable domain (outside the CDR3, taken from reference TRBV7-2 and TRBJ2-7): GAGVSQSPSNKVTEKGKDVELRCDPISGHTALYWYRQSLGQGLEFLIYFQGNSAPDKSGLPSDRFSAERTGGSVSTLTIQRTQQEDSAVYLCASSYGTIPYEQYFGPGTRLTVT.

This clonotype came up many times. CDR3 sequence reads: CASSQATGGLTTGELFF. The CDR3 DNA sequence: TGTGCCAGCAGCCAAGCTACAGGGGGCTTGACCACCGGGGAGCTGTTTTTT. The V gene is TRBV4-2, the J gene TRBJ2-2, with TRBD1 matching over 9 bases. V was clipped by 1 base and J by 4 bases; unmatched bases: 7. Germline loops: CDR1 LGHNA, CDR2 YNFKEQ. The CDR3 totals 17 residues.

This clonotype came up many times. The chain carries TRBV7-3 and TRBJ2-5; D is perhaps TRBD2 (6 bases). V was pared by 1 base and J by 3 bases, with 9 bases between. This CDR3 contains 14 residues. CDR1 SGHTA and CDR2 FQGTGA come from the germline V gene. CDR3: CASSLSGEEETQYF. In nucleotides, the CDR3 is TGTGCCAGCAGCTTAAGCGGGGAGGAAGAGACCCAGTACTTC.

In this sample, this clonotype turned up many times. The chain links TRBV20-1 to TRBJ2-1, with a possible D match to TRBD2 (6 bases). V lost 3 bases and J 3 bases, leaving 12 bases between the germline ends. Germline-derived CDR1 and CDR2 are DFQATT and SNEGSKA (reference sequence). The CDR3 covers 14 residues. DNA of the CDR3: TGCAGTGCTAGTGGGACTGCATACTACAATGAGCAGTTCTTC. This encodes CSASGTAYYNEQFF.

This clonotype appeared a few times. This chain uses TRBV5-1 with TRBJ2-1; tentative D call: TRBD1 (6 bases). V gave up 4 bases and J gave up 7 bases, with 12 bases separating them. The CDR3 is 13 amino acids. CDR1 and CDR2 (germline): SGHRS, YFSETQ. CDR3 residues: CASSQTGGNEQFF. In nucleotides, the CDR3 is TGCGCCAGCAGCCAGACAGGAGGTAATGAGCAGTTCTTC.

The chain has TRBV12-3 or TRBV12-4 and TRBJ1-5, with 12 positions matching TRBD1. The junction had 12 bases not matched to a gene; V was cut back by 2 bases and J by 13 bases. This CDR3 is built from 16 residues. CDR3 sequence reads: CASSLLGGTGGKAQHF. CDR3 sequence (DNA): TGTGCCAGCAGTTTATTAGGCGGGACAGGGGGCAAGGCACAGCATTTT.